These T cell receptor beta chains were read from a single sample in a study of blood T cell repertoires in COVID-19. Sequenced by immunoSEQ multiplex PCR; TCRdb stores in-frame clones only, minus some. This sample yields around 210,000 clones, of which 80% to 90% are seen a single time; about 0.72% belongs to the top ten. The material sequenced was peripheral blood. Receptors were obtained from an older woman with acute or convalescent COVID-19. Each CDR3 is given with its conserved first and last residue. The D gene is left open where the match is weak. Clone size, where shown, is once, few, many, or a class for clones that have expanded.

D gene,clone size,J gene,V gene,CDR3 DNA,CDR3 protein
NA,few,TRBJ1-1,TRBV10-3,TGTGCCATCAGCGCCCGGGGGGCAGGGGACACTGAAGCTTTCTTT,CAISARGAGDTEAFF
NA,NA,TRBJ2-1,TRBV9,TGTGCCAGCAGCGTAGTAGGGGACTCGAGCTCCTACAATGAGCAGTTCTTC,CASSVVGDSSSYNEQFF
TRBD1,NA,TRBJ1-5,TRBV19,TGTGCCAGTAGTATCCTTCGGACAGGGAGCAATCAGCCCCAGCATTTT,CASSILRTGSNQPQHF
NA,NA,TRBJ2-1,TRBV7-3,TGTGCCAGCAGCTTAACGAGGGACTACAATGAGCAGTTCTTC,CASSLTRDYNEQFF
NA,NA,TRBJ2-1,TRBV10-1,TGCGCCAGCAGCTGGGACTCCGGCAATGAGCAGTTCTTC,CASSWDSGNEQFF
TRBD1,NA,TRBJ1-2,TRBV5-1,TGCGCCAGCAGCGTTCACAGGGGGGATTATGGCTACACCTTC,CASSVHRGDYGYTF
TRBD2,NA,TRBJ2-1,TRBV19,TGTGCCAGTAGTATAGATGGCGGGAGGGTCCCCTACAATGAGCAGTTCTTC,CASSIDGGRVPYNEQFF
NA,few,TRBJ1-3,TRBV11-2,TGTGCCAGCAGCTTAACAGATTCTGGAAACACCATATATTTT,CASSLTDSGNTIYF
NA,once,TRBJ2-3,TRBV4-2,TGTGCCAGCAGCCAAGATGCACAATTCACAGATACGCAGTATTTT,CASSQDAQFTDTQYF
NA,NA,TRBJ2-2,TRBV7-7,TGTGCCAGCAGCTTAGATATAGTTACCGGGGAGCTGTTTTTT,CASSLDIVTGELFF
NA,NA,TRBJ1-5,TRBV19,TGTGCCAGTAGTATTCATGATCAGCCCCAGCATTTT,CASSIHDQPQHF
NA,NA,TRBJ1-5,TRBV7-9,TGTGCCAGCAGCTTCGACGAGGCACAGCCCCAGCATTTT,CASSFDEAQPQHF
TRBD2,once,TRBJ2-1,TRBV19,TGTGCCAGTAGTATTACAGCGGGAGAGTCCTACAATGAGCAGTTCTTC,CASSITAGESYNEQFF
TRBD2,few,TRBJ2-2,TRBV18,TGTGCCAGCTCACCCGCCTCCTCAGCGGGGACCGGGGAGCTGTTTTTT,CASSPASSAGTGELFF
NA,NA,TRBJ1-2,TRBV6-5,TGTGCCAGCAGTTACTCGGCCGACATCGCTCGCGTCTACACCTTC,CASSYSADIARVYTF
TRBD1,NA,TRBJ1-1,TRBV6-5,TGTGCCAGCAGTTCCTCGACAGGGACTGAAGCTTTCTTT,CASSSSTGTEAFF
TRBD2,NA,TRBJ2-1,TRBV19,TGTGCCAGTAGTATGGGGGGGTATGAGCAGTTCTTC,CASSMGGYEQFF
NA,NA,TRBJ1-1,TRBV11-2,TGTGCCAGCAGCTTAGGGTCGGCGGGGAACACTGAAGCTTTCTTT,CASSLGSAGNTEAFF
TRBD2,NA,TRBJ2-1,TRBV6-5,TGTGCCAGCAGTTACGGACTAGCGGTACGCTATGAGCAGTTCTTC,CASSYGLAVRYEQFF
TRBD1,NA,TRBJ2-1,TRBV19,TGTGCCAGTAGTTCGCGGACAGGGAGCTCCTACAATGAGCAGTTCTTC,CASSSRTGSSYNEQFF
NA,NA,TRBJ2-1,TRBV29-1,TGCAGCGTTGTGGGTGGCGGGCGATACTTTGAGCAGTTCTTC,CSVVGGGRYFEQFF
TRBD1,NA,TRBJ1-5,TRBV2,TGTGCCAGCAGCACGGGACAGGGCTTGAGTCAGCCCCAGCATTTT,CASSTGQGLSQPQHF
NA,NA,TRBJ2-2,TRBV28,TGTGCCAGCAACCCGGGGGTCCCATCCACCGGGGAGCTGTTTTTT,CASNPGVPSTGELFF
TRBD2,NA,TRBJ2-1,TRBV27,TGTGCCAGCAGCGCCAGGACTAGCGGGGTAAATGAGCAGTTCTTC,CASSARTSGVNEQFF
TRBD2,NA,TRBJ2-1,TRBV27,TGTGCCACCTCCAGGATAGCGGGAAACAATGAGCAGTTCTTC,CATSRIAGNNEQFF
TRBD1,NA,TRBJ1-6,TRBV10-3,TGTGCCATCAGACAGGGACAGGCGAACTCACCCCTCCACTTT,CAIRQGQANSPLHF
NA,NA,TRBJ1-1,TRBV5-1,TGCGCCAGCAGCTTGTACGGGTCTGGTGGCACTGAAGCTTTCTTT,CASSLYGSGGTEAFF
NA,NA,TRBJ2-3,TRBV29-1,TGCAGCGTCCCCGGCGGGGATACGCAGTATTTT,CSVPGGDTQYF
NA,NA,TRBJ2-6,TRBV5-4,TGTGCCAGCAGCCAGGGGAACTCTGGGGCCAACGTCCTGACTTTC,CASSQGNSGANVLTF